These T cell receptor beta chains were read from a single sample in a study of human T cells and chemical hapten exposure. MiXCR, applied by TCRdb to the RACE reads, yields one record per CDR3 protein. The data show 89,000 or so distinct CDR3 sequences, with 6.6% seen just once and under 1.5% held by the top ten. Sequencing used whole blood, obtained in connection with sensitization to the hapten diphenylcyclopropenone (DPC). Source of these receptors: a woman in her 30s with alopecia areata. Some clones in this sample may be carry-over from other donors' samples. CDR3s include the opening cysteine and the closing phenylalanine or tryptophan. D genes are given only for firm matches. Clone size is stated in some rows and not others, as once, few, many or a class when expanded.

J gene	D gene	V gene	clone size	CDR3 length	CDR3 protein	CDR3 DNA
TRBJ2-7	-	TRBV7-8	-	18	CASSLDPSLDRGDYEQYF	TGTGCCAGCAGCTTAGATCCTAGCCTCGATAGAGGGGACTACGAGCAGTACTTC
TRBJ1-1	TRBD1	TRBV29-1	many	13	CSVKDRGNTEAFF	TGCAGCGTTAAAGACAGGGGGAACACTGAAGCTTTCTTT
TRBJ1-1	-	TRBV30	-	13	CAWSVGTNTEAFF	TGTGCCTGGAGTGTTGGGACAAACACTGAAGCTTTCTTT
TRBJ1-3	-	TRBV20-1	many	18	CSARGPGSPVFSGNTIYF	TGCAGTGCTAGAGGGCCTGGGTCCCCCGTATTCTCTGGAAACACCATATATTTT
TRBJ1-1	-	TRBV12-3/TRBV12-4	-	14	CASSFRGSNTEAFF	TGTGCCAGCAGTTTTCGGGGGTCAAACACTGAAGCTTTCTTT
TRBJ1-5	-	TRBV20-1	many	12	CSARQPNQPQHF	TGCAGTGCTCGACAGCCCAATCAGCCCCAGCATTTT
TRBJ1-1	TRBD1	TRBV20-1	-	15	CSASRQGGMNTEAFF	TGCAGTGCTAGCCGACAGGGGGGAATGAACACTGAAGCTTTCTTT
TRBJ2-2	TRBD2	TRBV10-3	many	18	CAISDRGLASAYTGELFF	TGTGCCATCAGTGACCGGGGACTAGCGAGCGCTTACACCGGGGAGCTGTTTTTT
TRBJ1-5	TRBD1	TRBV6-1	few	17	CASNAGQQIYSNQPQHF	TGTGCCAGCAACGCGGGACAGCAGATTTATAGCAATCAGCCCCAGCATTTT
TRBJ2-3	-	TRBV6-4	many	14	CASSDGGATDTQYF	TGTGCCAGCAGTGACGGGGGGGCCACAGATACGCAGTATTTT
TRBJ2-3	-	TRBV3-1	many	14	CASSQVRTAGTQYF	TGTGCCAGCAGCCAAGTTAGGACAGCGGGTACGCAGTATTTT
TRBJ1-5	-	TRBV15	-	15	CATSRGGEWRQPQHF	TGTGCCACCAGCAGAGGAGGCGAATGGCGTCAGCCCCAGCATTTT
TRBJ1-2	-	TRBV19	-	18	CASTAVVGGRRYNYGYTF	TGTGCCAGTACCGCCGTGGTCGGGGGGCGTCGTTATAACTATGGCTACACCTTC
TRBJ1-1	TRBD1	TRBV3-1	many	16	CASSQGQGRANTEAFF	TGTGCCAGCAGCCAAGGACAGGGGCGCGCGAACACTGAAGCTTTCTTT
TRBJ1-5	-	TRBV7-8	-	15	CASSILAGVYQPQHF	TGTGCCAGCAGCATACTTGCAGGGGTCTATCAGCCCCAGCATTTT
TRBJ1-1	-	TRBV5-1	few	15	CASSFSSRGNTEAFF	TGCGCCAGCAGCTTCAGCTCAAGGGGGAACACTGAAGCTTTCTTT
TRBJ1-4	TRBD1	TRBV27	few	16	CASSYMGQGPNEKLFF	TGTGCCAGCAGTTACATGGGACAGGGCCCTAATGAAAAACTGTTTTTT
TRBJ1-4	-	TRBV5-1	many	16	CASSLGRSGTNEKLFF	TGCGCCAGCAGCTTGGGACGTTCGGGAACTAATGAAAAACTGTTTTTT
TRBJ2-3	TRBD2	TRBV3-1	many	17	CASSQVMLAGVADTQYF	TGTGCCAGCAGCCAAGTTATGCTAGCGGGGGTGGCAGATACGCAGTATTTT
TRBJ1-2	-	TRBV18	few	14	CASSPEGLWAGYTF	TGTGCCAGCTCGCCGGAGGGACTCTGGGCCGGCTACACCTTC
TRBJ1-1	-	TRBV25-1	many	11	CASGRTTEAFF	TGTGCCAGCGGCAGAACCACTGAAGCTTTCTTT
TRBJ1-4	TRBD1	TRBV7-9	many	21	CASSLARRDRDRHPSSEKLFF	TGTGCCAGCAGCTTAGCCCGAAGAGACAGGGATCGCCACCCCAGCAGTGAAAAACTGTTTTTT
TRBJ2-2	-	TRBV7-9	few	15	CASSLGTVGTGELFF	TGTGCCAGCAGCTTAGGGACAGTGGGGACCGGGGAGCTGTTTTTT
TRBJ2-1	-	TRBV20-1	-	15	CSARGGGWAYNEQFF	TGCAGTGCTAGAGGAGGGGGGTGGGCCTACAATGAGCAGTTCTTC
TRBJ1-6	-	TRBV2	few	11	CASSGSSPLHF	TGTGCCAGCAGTGGGAGTTCACCCCTCCACTTT
TRBJ2-3	-	TRBV20-1	many	16	CSARGWGGSEWNTQYF	TGCAGTGCTAGGGGATGGGGTGGGTCGGAGTGGAATACGCAGTATTTT
TRBJ2-7	-	TRBV19	few	16	CASSSNRVPDTYEQYF	TGTGCCAGTAGTTCCAACCGGGTCCCTGATACCTACGAGCAGTACTTC
TRBJ2-1	-	TRBV6-4	-	13	CASSDSEYNEQFF	TGTGCCAGCAGTGACTCCGAGTACAATGAGCAGTTCTTC
TRBJ2-7	-	TRBV20-1	few	13	CSARPQGIYEQYF	TGCAGTGCTAGACCGCAGGGGATCTACGAGCAGTACTTC
TRBJ2-7	-	TRBV7-2	many	14	CASSLSGSPYEQYF	TGTGCCAGCAGCTTGTCCGGCAGCCCGTACGAGCAGTACTTC
TRBJ2-5	-	TRBV24-1	few	15	CATSDLTCPQETQYF	TGTGCCACCAGTGATTTAACTTGCCCCCAAGAGACCCAGTACTTC
TRBJ1-5	-	TRBV6-4	many	13	CASSVTFDQPQHF	TGTGCCAGCAGTGTGACGTTCGATCAGCCCCAGCATTTT
TRBJ1-6	-	TRBV7-2	few	15	CASTLGGFGNSPLHF	TGTGCCAGCACCCTGGGGGGATTTGGTAATTCACCCCTCCACTTT
TRBJ2-7	TRBD2	TRBV29-1	many	12	CSVAGRGSEQYF	TGCAGCGTTGCCGGGAGGGGTTCCGAGCAGTACTTC
TRBJ1-5	TRBD1	TRBV6-1	once	15	CASSEGDRGDQPQHF	TGTGCCAGCAGTGAGGGGGACAGGGGAGATCAGCCCCAGCATTTT
TRBJ2-3	TRBD2	TRBV2	-	17	CASSRTWTSGAGDTQYF	TGTGCCAGCAGCCGGACCTGGACTAGCGGGGCAGGAGATACGCAGTATTTT
TRBJ1-1	TRBD1	TRBV3-1	many	14	CASSHGTGGTEAFF	TGTGCCAGCAGCCACGGGACAGGGGGCACTGAAGCTTTCTTT
TRBJ1-6	-	TRBV5-1	many	19	CASSLLPTDSAPHNSPLHF	TGCGCCAGCAGCTTACTCCCGACGGACAGTGCCCCACATAATTCACCCCTCCACTTT
TRBJ1-6	-	TRBV5-6	-	13	CASSLGIGSPLHF	TGTGCCAGCAGCTTGGGGATTGGATCACCCCTCCACTTT
TRBJ2-5	TRBD1	TRBV6-6	few	16	CASSLSGGFVQETQYF	TGTGCCAGCAGCCTGTCAGGGGGCTTTGTACAAGAGACCCAGTACTTC
TRBJ2-3	TRBD2	TRBV7-9	many	17	CASSLPLRTSSTDTQYF	TGTGCCAGCAGCTTACCCCTGCGGACTAGTAGCACAGATACGCAGTATTTT
TRBJ2-7	TRBD2	TRBV2	many	15	CASTRGIAGAYEQYF	TGTGCCAGCACCCGGGGGATAGCGGGGGCCTACGAGCAGTACTTC
TRBJ2-2	TRBD1	TRBV7-2	many	14	CASSFVRGTGELFF	TGTGCCAGCAGCTTCGTCAGGGGGACCGGGGAGCTGTTTTTT
TRBJ1-1	TRBD1	TRBV5-4	many	15	CASSYAGQEARGAFF	TGTGCCAGCAGCTATGCGGGACAGGAGGCCAGAGGAGCTTTCTTT
TRBJ1-1	-	TRBV30	many	12	CAWSVYNTEAFF	TGTGCCTGGAGCGTATATAACACTGAAGCTTTCTTT